These 28 T cell receptor beta chains came from one sample sequenced in a study of shared clonotypes between healthy human individuals. The assay was immunoSEQ multiplex PCR, and TCRdb's table has in-frame clones only and misses some. Among roughly 2.2 million clones, 90% to 95% were seen once, and the ten largest hold about 0.39%. The sequenced material came from naive CD4+ T cells from PBMCs. The subset here: CD45RA+ positively selected. These receptors came from a man aged 18 to 29 in good health. Some clones in this sample may be carry-over from other donors' samples.

This clone was counted once. CDR3 bases: TGTGCCAGCAGTTTTAGCTCTTATAGCGGGGAGCTGTTTTTT. Translating it yields CASSFSSYSGELFF. The chain is built from TRBV27 and TRBJ2-2; D remains ambiguous. Germline CDR1 and CDR2: MNHEY and SMNVEV (reference sequence). With 3 bases removed from V and 7 bases from J, the gap between germline ends came to 12 bases. CDR3 length: 14 amino acids.

This sequence joins TRBV9 and TRBJ1-1, with D uncertain. CDR1 and CDR2 (germline): SGDLS, YYNGEE. V lost 3 bases and J 0 bases, leaving 12 bases between the germline ends. This CDR3 has 15 residues. CDR3 sequence (DNA): TGTGCCAGCAGCGCCTCCAGAACGGTGAACACTGAAGCTTTCTTT. It is translated as CASSASRTVNTEAFF.

The chain employs TRBV6-1 and TRBJ2-1, with 12 nucleotides matching TRBD2. Germline lookup yields CDR1 MNHNS and CDR2 SASEGT. The V segment lost 0 bases and the J segment 1 base; nucleotides outside the gene matches: 10. The CDR3 is made up of 20 amino acids. The CDR3 loop reads CASSEASTSGSLPSYNEQFF. In DNA form, the CDR3 reads TGTGCCAGCAGTGAAGCTTCGACTAGCGGGAGTTTACCATCCTACAATGAGCAGTTCTTC.

This clone was detected only once. The rearrangement uses TRBV6-1 and TRBJ2-7; D is possibly TRBD1 or TRBD2 (5 bases each). There are 13 residues in the CDR3. The V end was cut by 4 bases, the J end by 1 base, with 8 bases between. CDR1 and CDR2 (germline): MNHNS, SASEGT. The CDR3 loop reads CASSGGRSYEQYF. DNA of the CDR3: TGTGCCAGCAGTGGGGGGAGATCCTACGAGCAGTACTTC.

This clone showed up just once. The chain carries TRBV6-6 and TRBJ2-1, with TRBD2 identical over 9 bases. The CDR3 extends over 14 amino acids. The ends lost 4 bases at V and 8 bases at J; junction bases unmatched: 6. Germline V gene lookup returns CDR1 MNHNY and CDR2 SVGAGI (reference sequence). The CDR3 coding sequence is TGTGCCAGCAGTTTCGGGACTAGCAACCATGAGCAGTTCTTC. Protein product: CASSFGTSNHEQFF.

This clone was detected once. The J gene is TRBJ2-1, the V gene TRBV19, with D tentatively TRBD1 (6 bases). The CDR3 contains 13 residues. Germline CDR1 and CDR2: LNHDA and SQIVND (reference sequence). Trimming cost V 3 bases and J 10 bases, with 13 bases left between them. CDR3 residues: CASSIGRQEEQFF. The CDR3 nucleotides read TGTGCCAGTAGTATCGGACGACAGGAGGAGCAGTTCTTC.

The rearrangement uses TRBV11-2 and TRBJ2-3; D gene unclear. This CDR3 is 15 amino acids long. Trimming cost V 1 base and J 0 bases, with 8 bases left between them. Germline V CDR1 and CDR2: SGHAT, FQNNGV. Here the CDR3 DNA reads TGTGCCAGCAGCTTAGTTCCTACTAGCACAGATACGCAGTATTTT. Its translation: CASSLVPTSTDTQYF. Drawing the rest from reference TRBV11-2 and TRBJ2-3, the complete variable domain is EAGVAQSPRYKIIEKRQSVAFWCNPISGHATLYWYQQILGQGPKLLIQFQNNGVVDDSQLPKDRFSAERLKGVDSTLKIQPAKLEDSAVYLCASSLVPTSTDTQYFGPGTRLTVL.

This sequence joins TRBV29-1 and TRBJ1-5; a weak D match, TRBD1 (5 bases). CDR1 is SQVTM, CDR2 ANQGSEA, per germline. V dropped 4 bases and J dropped 4 bases, with 11 bases sitting between them. The CDR3 runs to 13 residues. Written as DNA, the CDR3 is TGCAGCGTTGGTGGGACCCAAAATCAGCCCCAGCATTTT. This encodes CSVGGTQNQPQHF.

The count of this clone is one. The V call is TRBV28, the J call TRBJ1-4; possible D gene TRBD1, 6 bases. Germline assignment: CDR1 MDHEN and CDR2 SYDVKM. V lost 11 bases and J 7 bases, leaving 17 bases between the germline ends. CDR3 length: 13 amino acids. The DNA for the CDR3 is TGTGCCGGACAAGGGGACACAGCTGAAAAACTGTTTTTT. It specifies CAGQGDTAEKLFF.

The V call is TRBV7-9, the J call TRBJ2-1; 8 bases line up with TRBD2. V lost 3 bases, J lost 4 bases, and 8 bases stayed unmatched. CDR1 is SEHNR, CDR2 FQNEAQ, per germline (reference sequence). The CDR3 is 16 residues long. The CDR3 region is CASSFLLREAYNEQFF. The CDR3 nucleotides are TGTGCCAGCAGCTTTTTGTTGCGGGAGGCGTACAATGAGCAGTTCTTC.

CDR3 sequence: CASSLLRDYEQYF. The CDR3 DNA reads as TGTGCCAGCTCACTTCTCAGGGACTACGAGCAGTACTTC. The chain is built from TRBV18 and TRBJ2-7, with TRBD1 as a possible D gene (5 bases). This CDR3 region has 13 residues. Germline lookup yields CDR1 KGHSH and CDR2 LQKENI. V lost 4 bases to trimming and J lost 3 bases, with 10 bases between them.

V gene TRBV5-4 combines with J gene TRBJ2-5; 10 bases map to TRBD2. Germline CDR1 is SGHNT and CDR2 is YYREEE (reference sequence). This CDR3 region has 16 residues. Trimming took 0 bases from V and 5 from J; bases not matched to a gene: 7. The CDR3 loop is CASSLGQREGHETQYF. For the CDR3, the DNA is TGTGCCAGCAGCTTGGGTCAGCGGGAGGGCCATGAGACCCAGTACTTC. Combining the CDR3 with reference TRBV5-4 and TRBJ2-5 gives the whole variable domain ETGVTQSPTHLIKTRGQQVTLRCSSQSGHNTVSWYQQALGQGPQFIFQYYREEENGRGNFPPRFSGLQFPNYSSELNVNALELDDSALYLCASSLGQREGHETQYFGPGTRLLVL.

The chain recombines TRBV5-4 with TRBJ2-1; 13 bases line up with TRBD2. Germline V lookup: CDR1 SGHNT, CDR2 YYREEE (reference sequence). Losses at the gene ends were 4 bases for V and 6 bases for J; bases not matched to a gene: 4. CDR3 size: 15 residues. The CDR3 spells CASSELAGGPNEQFF. CDR3 in DNA: TGTGCCAGCAGCGAACTAGCGGGAGGGCCCAATGAGCAGTTCTTC.

A word on this clone: This sample also contains other DNA sequences that code for the same CDR3. The chain joins TRBV7-6 to TRBJ2-2; D call uncertain. The CDR3 extends over 14 amino acids. Trimming removed 5 bases at V and 1 base at J, with 8 bases between. Germline CDR1 SGHVS, CDR2 FNYEAQ. The CDR3 nucleotides read TGTGCCAGCAGCCCCTTGGGGAACACCGGGGAGCTGTTTTTT. Its translation: CASSPLGNTGELFF.

The rearrangement joins TRBV5-1 to TRBJ2-7, with TRBD1 identical over 10 bases. Germline CDR1 and CDR2: SGHRS and YFSETQ. With 4 bases clipped from V and 5 bases from J, the junction kept 9 bases outside the gene matches. CDR3 length: 15 residues. CDR3 coding DNA: TGCGCCAGCAGCGATCCGGGACAGGGGCTTGACGAGCAGTACTTC. It translates to CASSDPGQGLDEQYF. The variable domain in full, completed from reference TRBV5-1 and TRBJ2-7, reads KAGVTQTPRYLIKTRGQQVTLSCSPISGHRSVSWYQQTPGQGLQFLFEYFSETQRNKGNFPGRFSGRQFSNSRSEMNVSTLELGDSALYLCASSDPGQGLDEQYFGPGTRLTVT.

V usage is TRBV19 and J usage is TRBJ2-5; D call uncertain. Germline loops: CDR1 LNHDA, CDR2 SQIVND (reference sequence). Trimming took off 3 bases at V and 7 bases at J, with 15 bases between the two ends. The CDR3 spans 14 residues. This CDR3 is CASSIGRHSATQYF. The CDR3 DNA is TGTGCCAGTAGTATCGGTAGGCACTCGGCGACCCAGTACTTC.

The CDR3 here is CASRLSGQETQYF. The CDR3 DNA follows: TGTGCCAGCAGGCTCTCAGGCCAAGAGACCCAGTACTTC. This chain links TRBV5-4 with TRBJ2-5; the D is unclear. The CDR3 has 13 residues. Germline V lookup: CDR1 SGHNT, CDR2 YYREEE (reference sequence). Trimming shortened V by 5 bases and J by 1 base, and 9 bases separated the two germline ends.

The chain couples TRBV2 to TRBJ1-1; TRBD1 matches 8 bases. Trimming cost V 4 bases and J 1 base; bases outside gene matches: 8. The CDR3 runs to 16 residues. The germline V gene has CDR1 SNHLY and CDR2 FYNNEI. CDR3 coding DNA: TGTGCCAGCAGTGGCAGGGGGCGCGCGGGGAACACTGAAGCTTTCTTT. Its protein product is CASSGRGRAGNTEAFF.

The V and J genes are TRBV9 and TRBJ2-7; D gene unclear. The V end was cut by 0 bases, the J end by 3 bases, with 13 bases between. The CDR3 runs to 15 residues. CDR1 is SGDLS and CDR2 is YYNGEE in the germline V gene. The CDR3 bases are TGTGCCAGCAGCGTAGATGGTCCGGCAGTCTACGAGCAGTACTTC. Amino acid sequence: CASSVDGPAVYEQYF.

This chain links TRBV5-1 with TRBJ2-2, with D possibly called TRBD1 or TRBD2 (6 bases each). V dropped 3 bases and J dropped 2 bases, with 14 bases sitting between them. The CDR3 runs 16 residues. Germline loops: CDR1 SGHRS, CDR2 YFSETQ. CDR3 amino acids: CASSSEGGSNTGELFF. For the CDR3, the DNA is TGCGCCAGCAGCTCGGAGGGGGGCAGTAACACCGGGGAGCTGTTTTTT.

The chain employs TRBV6-6 and TRBJ2-7; the D call may be TRBD1 or TRBD2 (5 bases each). There are 14 residues in the CDR3. Germline V gene lookup returns CDR1 MNHNY and CDR2 SVGAGI (reference sequence). V lost 6 bases to trimming and J lost 0 bases, with 12 bases between them. CDR3 sequence reads: CASSQGPSSYEQYF. DNA of the CDR3: TGTGCCAGCAGCCAGGGACCGTCCTCCTACGAGCAGTACTTC.

This clone was observed once. The CDR3 DNA reads as TGTGCCAGCAGCTCGCTTTCCGGGGAGCTGTTTTTT. This translates into CASSSLSGELFF. V and J are TRBV7-3 and TRBJ2-2; D unclear. The CDR3 sequence is 12 residues long. Germline CDR1 SGHTA, CDR2 FQGTGA. The V end lost 4 bases, the J end lost 6 bases, and 6 bases lay between the germline ends.

The CDR3 loop reads CASSTGTGGTDTQYF. In DNA form, the CDR3 reads TGTGCCAGCAGCACAGGGACAGGGGGGACAGATACGCAGTATTTT. The J gene is TRBJ2-3, the V gene TRBV5-4, with 11 bases identical to TRBD1. CDR1 SGHNT and CDR2 YYREEE come from the germline V gene (reference sequence). There are 15 residues in the CDR3. Trimming removed 4 bases from V and 3 bases from J; junction bases left unmatched: 4.

CDR3 region: CASSAGLAGATDTQYF. CDR3 nucleotides: TGTGCCAGCAGCGCCGGACTAGCGGGGGCAACAGATACGCAGTATTTT. The chain joins TRBV9 to TRBJ2-3; 13 bases line up with TRBD2. The CDR3 spans 16 residues. V lost 3 bases, J lost 3 bases, and 4 bases stayed unmatched. From germline, CDR1 is SGDLS and CDR2 YYNGEE.

On this clone itself: At the DNA level, this CDR3 is encoded by other sequences in the same sample as well. V usage is TRBV5-1 and J usage is TRBJ2-1; D is unresolved. Trimming took 0 bases from V and 6 from J, leaving 7 bases between them. CDR1 and CDR2 from the germline V gene are SGHRS and YFSETQ. The length of the CDR3 is 13 residues. CDR3 protein: CASSLESLNEQFF. The CDR3 nucleotides are TGCGCCAGCAGCTTGGAGTCGCTCAATGAGCAGTTCTTC.

V is TRBV2 and J is TRBJ1-1, with D perhaps matching TRBD1 (6 bases). This CDR3 is built from 14 residues. Deletions cut 6 bases from V and 1 base from J, with 12 bases between. CDR1 SNHLY and CDR2 FYNNEI come from the germline V gene. The CDR3 protein is CASRMEGGNTEAFF. For the CDR3, the DNA is TGTGCCAGCAGGATGGAGGGGGGGAACACTGAAGCTTTCTTT.

DNA for the CDR3: TGTGCCAGCAGTTCCCGCATCCAGGTGAGCTCCTACGAGCAGTACTTC. Translating gives CASSSRIQVSSYEQYF. V is TRBV28 and J is TRBJ2-7; no clear D. V shed 4 bases and J shed 0 bases, with 16 bases lying between them. Germline V CDR1 and CDR2: MDHEN, SYDVKM. The CDR3 is made up of 16 amino acids.

The genes are TRBV5-1 and TRBJ2-3; possibly TRBD1 or TRBD2 for D (6 bases each). CDR1 is SGHRS and CDR2 is YFSETQ in the germline V gene. The CDR3 loop spans 13 amino acids. The V gene lost 5 bases and the J gene lost 2 bases, with 9 bases spanning the gap. For the CDR3, the DNA is TGCGCCAGCAGGCGGGACACCACAGATACGCAGTATTTT. This translates into CASRRDTTDTQYF.